This T cell receptor (beta chain) was identified during a study of early T cells in non-severe SARS-CoV-2 infection. Overall study: Chains were not paired, and sequencing was done on bulk RNA from unsorted whole blood.

The CDR3 runs to 14 residues. V trimming: 5 bases; J trimming: 6 bases; junction bases outside the gene matches: 6. Germline CDR1 SGHAT, CDR2 FQDESV (reference sequence). The table lists this clonotype with a few counts. Unique molecular identifiers (one per individual cDNA molecule) were attached. TCRdb recomputed calls from the 5' RACE reads with MiXCR, one row per CDR3 protein. Altogether 70,000 to 75,000 distinct CDR3 sequences are present, approximately 13% being singletons, with the ten largest covering 11% to 15%. This chain links TRBV11-1 with TRBJ2-3; TRBD2 agrees at 9 bases. This clonotype was sampled from an adult who was a healthcare worker with PCR-confirmed SARS-CoV-2 infection or an uninfected control (not recorded which). Material for sequencing was whole blood. The CDR3 nucleotides are TGTGCCAGCAGCCAAGCGGGGGGATACGATACGCAGTATTTT. As protein: CASSQAGGYDTQYF. The variable domain in full, with the rest retrieved from reference TRBV11-1 and TRBJ2-3, is EAEVAQSPRYKITEKSQAVAFWCDPISGHATLYWYRQILGQGPELLVQFQDESVVDDSQLPKDRFSAERLKGVDSTLKIQPAELGDSAMYLCASSQAGGYDTQYFGPGTRLTVL.